The clone carrying this T cell receptor beta chain was counted once. Its cognate antigen is unknown. This sample was included in a study of identical twins. Study outcomes and limitations: Diverse VJ usage suggested most zero-insertion clonotypes were not invariant T cells. Insertions were reduced in abundant cord blood beta clonotypes but not in memory repertoires.

CDR1 is MDHEN, CDR2 SYDVKM, per germline. The CDR3 is made up of 14 amino acids. V was trimmed by 3 bases and J by 5 bases, leaving 10 bases between them. Unique molecular identifiers were present on the cDNA, and a universal primer site came from template switching. TCRdb reanalysed the 5' RACE reads using MiXCR and keeps one entry per CDR3 protein. This table has approximately 1.8 million distinct CDR3 sequences, 25% to 35% appearing once. The TCR was taken from a newborn girl in good health. Specimen: cord blood. The chain couples TRBV28 to TRBJ2-2; D perhaps matches TRBD1 (5 bases). The CDR3 region has the DNA TGTGCCAGCAGTTTCCTGGACAAAACCGGGGAGCTGTTTTTT. This translates into CASSFLDKTGELFF.